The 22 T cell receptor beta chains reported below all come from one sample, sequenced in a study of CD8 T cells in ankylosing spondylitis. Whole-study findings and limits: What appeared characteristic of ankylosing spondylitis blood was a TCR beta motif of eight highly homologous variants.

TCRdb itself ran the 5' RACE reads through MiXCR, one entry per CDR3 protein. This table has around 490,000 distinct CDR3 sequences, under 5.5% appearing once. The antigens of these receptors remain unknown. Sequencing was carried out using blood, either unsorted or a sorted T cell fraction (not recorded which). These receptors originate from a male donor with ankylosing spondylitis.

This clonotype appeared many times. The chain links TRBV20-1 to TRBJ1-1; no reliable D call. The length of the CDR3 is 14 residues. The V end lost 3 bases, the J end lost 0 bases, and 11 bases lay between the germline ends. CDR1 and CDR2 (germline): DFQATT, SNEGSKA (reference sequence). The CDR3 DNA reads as TGCAGTGCTAGCGGGCAAATTATGAACACTGAAGCTTTCTTT. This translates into CSASGQIMNTEAFF.

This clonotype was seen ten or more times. CDR3 protein: CASSLSLGGYYEQYF. The DNA of the CDR3 is TGTGCCAGCAGCTTAAGTCTAGGGGGCTACTACGAGCAGTACTTC. The chain carries TRBV7-2 and TRBJ2-7, with 7 nucleotides matching TRBD1. V was pared by 2 bases and J by 3 bases, with 7 bases of the junction left unmatched. This CDR3 has 15 residues. Looked up from germline, CDR1 is SGHTA and CDR2 is FQGNSA.

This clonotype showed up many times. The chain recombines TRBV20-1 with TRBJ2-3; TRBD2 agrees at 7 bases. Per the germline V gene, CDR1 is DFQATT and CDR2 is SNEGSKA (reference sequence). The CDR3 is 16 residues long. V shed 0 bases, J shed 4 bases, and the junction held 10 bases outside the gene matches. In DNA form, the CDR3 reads TGCAGTGCTAGAGATACGGAGCGGGGACTATCAGATACGCAGTATTTT. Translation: CSARDTERGLSDTQYF.

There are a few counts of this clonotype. The CDR3 region has the DNA TGCGCCAGCAGCTCCGAGAGGGGGGGTGAAAAACTGTTTTTT. This sequence encodes CASSSERGGEKLFF. The gene calls are TRBV5-1 and TRBJ1-4; possible D gene TRBD1, 6 bases. Germline CDR1 SGHRS, CDR2 YFSETQ. V was cut by 3 bases and J by 7 bases, with 13 bases left in between. The CDR3 has 14 amino acids.

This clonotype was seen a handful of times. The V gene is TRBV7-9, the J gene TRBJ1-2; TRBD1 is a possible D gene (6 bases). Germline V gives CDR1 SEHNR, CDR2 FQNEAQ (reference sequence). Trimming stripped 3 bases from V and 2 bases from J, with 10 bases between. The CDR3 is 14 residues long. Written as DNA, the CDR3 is TGTGCCAGCAGCTTCGCAGGGGCGAACTATGGCTACACCTTC. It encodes CASSFAGANYGYTF.

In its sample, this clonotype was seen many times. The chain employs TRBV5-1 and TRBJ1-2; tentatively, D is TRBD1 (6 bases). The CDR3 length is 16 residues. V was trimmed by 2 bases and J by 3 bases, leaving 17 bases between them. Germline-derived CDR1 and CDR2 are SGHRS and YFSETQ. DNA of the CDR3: TGCGCCAGCAGCTTTGGAGTACAGGGTGGGGACTATGGCTACACCTTC. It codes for CASSFGVQGGDYGYTF.

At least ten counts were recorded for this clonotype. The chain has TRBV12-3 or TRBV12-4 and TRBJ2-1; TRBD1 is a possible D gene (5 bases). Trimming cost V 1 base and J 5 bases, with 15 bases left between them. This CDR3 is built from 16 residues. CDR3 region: CASSLGTDNVDNEQFF. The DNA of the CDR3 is TGTGCCAGCAGTTTAGGGACGGACAACGTCGACAATGAGCAGTTCTTC.

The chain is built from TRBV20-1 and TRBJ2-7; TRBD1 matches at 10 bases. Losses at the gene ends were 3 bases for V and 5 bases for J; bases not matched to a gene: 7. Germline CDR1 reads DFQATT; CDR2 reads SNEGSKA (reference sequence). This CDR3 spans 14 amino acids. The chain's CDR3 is CSARTGGPLNEQYF. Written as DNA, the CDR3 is TGCAGTGCTAGGACAGGGGGCCCCCTCAACGAGCAGTACTTC.

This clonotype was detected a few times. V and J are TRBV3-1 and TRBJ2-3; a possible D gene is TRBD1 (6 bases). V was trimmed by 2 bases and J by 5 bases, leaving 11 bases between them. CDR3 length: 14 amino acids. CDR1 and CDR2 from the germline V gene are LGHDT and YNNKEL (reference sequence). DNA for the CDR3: TGTGCCAGCAGCCAAACAGGGAGTAGAGATACGCAGTATTTT. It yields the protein CASSQTGSRDTQYF.

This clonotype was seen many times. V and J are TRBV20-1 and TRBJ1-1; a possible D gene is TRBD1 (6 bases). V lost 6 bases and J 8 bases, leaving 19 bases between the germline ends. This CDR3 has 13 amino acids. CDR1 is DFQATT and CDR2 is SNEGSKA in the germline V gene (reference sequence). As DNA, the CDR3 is TGCAGTGCCGGGGGCCCGGAAACCCTGGAAGCTTTCTTT. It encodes CSAGGPETLEAFF.

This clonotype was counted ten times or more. DNA for the CDR3: TGTGCCAGCAGGGCCGTCTCTGGGGCCAACGTCCTGACTTTC. Its protein product is CASRAVSGANVLTF. The chain is built from TRBV5-6 and TRBJ2-6; D is unclear. The CDR3 extends over 14 amino acids. V lost 5 bases, J lost 0 bases, and 6 bases lay in between. Germline V gene lookup returns CDR1 SGHDT and CDR2 YYEEEE.

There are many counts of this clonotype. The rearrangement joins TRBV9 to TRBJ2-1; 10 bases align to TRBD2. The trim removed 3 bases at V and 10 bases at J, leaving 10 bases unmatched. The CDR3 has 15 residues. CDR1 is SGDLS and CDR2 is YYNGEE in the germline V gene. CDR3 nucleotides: TGTGCCAGCAGCGATCCGAGCGGGGGGGGCTGGGAGCAGTTCTTC. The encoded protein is CASSDPSGGGWEQFF. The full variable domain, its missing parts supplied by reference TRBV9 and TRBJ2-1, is DSGVTQTPKHLITATGQRVTLRCSPRSGDLSVYWYQQSLDQGLQFLIQYYNGEERAKGNILERFSAQQFPDLHSELNLSSLELGDSALYFCASSDPSGGGWEQFFGPGTRLTVL.

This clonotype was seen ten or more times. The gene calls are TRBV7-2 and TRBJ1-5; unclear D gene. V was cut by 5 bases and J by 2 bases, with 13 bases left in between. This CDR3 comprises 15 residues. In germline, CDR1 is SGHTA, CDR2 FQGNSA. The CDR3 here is CASSGRVGGNQPQHF. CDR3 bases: TGTGCCAGCAGCGGAAGGGTTGGCGGCAATCAGCCCCAGCATTTT.

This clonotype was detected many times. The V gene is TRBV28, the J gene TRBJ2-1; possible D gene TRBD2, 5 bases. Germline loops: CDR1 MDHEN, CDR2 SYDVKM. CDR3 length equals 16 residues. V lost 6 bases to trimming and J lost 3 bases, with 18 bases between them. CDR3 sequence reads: CASRSTGVLYYNEQFF. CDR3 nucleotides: TGTGCCAGCAGGTCCACCGGGGTACTTTACTACAATGAGCAGTTCTTC.

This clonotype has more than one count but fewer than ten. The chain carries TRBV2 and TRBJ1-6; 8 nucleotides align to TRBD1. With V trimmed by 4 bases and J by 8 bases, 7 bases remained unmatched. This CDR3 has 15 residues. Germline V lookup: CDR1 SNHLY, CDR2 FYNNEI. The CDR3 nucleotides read TGTGCCAGCAGTGTTCGTGGACAGGGTGATTCACCCCTCCACTTT. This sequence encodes CASSVRGQGDSPLHF. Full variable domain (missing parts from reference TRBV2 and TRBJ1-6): EPEVTQTPSHQVTQMGQEVILRCVPISNHLYFYWYRQILGQKVEFLVSFYNNEISEKSEIFDDQFSVERPDGSNFTLKIRSTKLEDSAMYFCASSVRGQGDSPLHFGNGTRLTVT.

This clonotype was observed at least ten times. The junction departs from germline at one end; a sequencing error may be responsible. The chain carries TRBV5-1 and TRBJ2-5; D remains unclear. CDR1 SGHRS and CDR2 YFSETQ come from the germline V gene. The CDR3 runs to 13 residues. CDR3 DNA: TGTGCCAGCAGTTTAGTAAGGGAAGAGACCCAGTACTTC. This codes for CASSLVREETQYF.

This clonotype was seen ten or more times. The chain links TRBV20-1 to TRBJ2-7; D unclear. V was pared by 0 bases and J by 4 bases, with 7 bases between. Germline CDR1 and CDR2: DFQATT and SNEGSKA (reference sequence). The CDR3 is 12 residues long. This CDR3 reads CSARDYRYEQYF. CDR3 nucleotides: TGCAGTGCTAGAGATTACCGATACGAGCAGTACTTC.

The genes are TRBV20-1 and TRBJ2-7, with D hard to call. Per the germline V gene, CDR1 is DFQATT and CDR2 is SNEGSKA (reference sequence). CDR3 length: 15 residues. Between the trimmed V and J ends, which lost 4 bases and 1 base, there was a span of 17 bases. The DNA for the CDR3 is TGCAGTGCTATTATAGGTGGCTACCGGTCCTACGAGCAGTACTTC. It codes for CSAIIGGYRSYEQYF.

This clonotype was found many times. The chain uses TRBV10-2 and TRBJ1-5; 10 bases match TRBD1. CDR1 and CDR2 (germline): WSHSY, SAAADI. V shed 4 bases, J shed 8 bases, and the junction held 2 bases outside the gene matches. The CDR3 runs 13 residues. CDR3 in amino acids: CASSATGGKPQHF. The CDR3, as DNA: TGCGCCAGCAGTGCGACAGGGGGCAAGCCCCAGCATTTT.

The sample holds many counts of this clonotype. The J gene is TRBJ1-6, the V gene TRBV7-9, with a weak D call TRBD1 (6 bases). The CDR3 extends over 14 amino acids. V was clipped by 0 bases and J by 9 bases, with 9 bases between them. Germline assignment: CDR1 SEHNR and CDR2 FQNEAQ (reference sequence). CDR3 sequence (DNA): TGTGCCAGCAGCTTAGCTGAGGGGGGTTCACCCCTCCACTTT. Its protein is CASSLAEGGSPLHF. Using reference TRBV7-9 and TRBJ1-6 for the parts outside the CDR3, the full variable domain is DTGVSQNPRHKITKRGQNVTFRCDPISEHNRLYWYRQTLGQGPEFLTYFQNEAQLEKSRLLSDRFSAERPKGSFSTLEIQRTEQGDSAMYLCASSLAEGGSPLHFGNGTRLTVT.

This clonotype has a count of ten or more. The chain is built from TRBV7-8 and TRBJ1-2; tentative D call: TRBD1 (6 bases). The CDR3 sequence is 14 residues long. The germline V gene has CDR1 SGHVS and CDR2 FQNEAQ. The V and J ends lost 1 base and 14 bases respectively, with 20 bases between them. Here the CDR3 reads CASSLERQDSSATF. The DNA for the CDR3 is TGTGCCAGCAGCTTAGAGAGACAGGACTCTTCGGCTACCTTC.

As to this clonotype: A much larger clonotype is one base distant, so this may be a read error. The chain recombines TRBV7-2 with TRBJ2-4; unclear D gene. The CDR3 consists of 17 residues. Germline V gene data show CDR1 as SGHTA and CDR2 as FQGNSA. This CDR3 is CDSSLVSYPLAKNIQYF. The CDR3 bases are TGTGACAGCAGCTTAGTTAGCTACCCACTAGCCAAAAACATTCAGTACTTC.